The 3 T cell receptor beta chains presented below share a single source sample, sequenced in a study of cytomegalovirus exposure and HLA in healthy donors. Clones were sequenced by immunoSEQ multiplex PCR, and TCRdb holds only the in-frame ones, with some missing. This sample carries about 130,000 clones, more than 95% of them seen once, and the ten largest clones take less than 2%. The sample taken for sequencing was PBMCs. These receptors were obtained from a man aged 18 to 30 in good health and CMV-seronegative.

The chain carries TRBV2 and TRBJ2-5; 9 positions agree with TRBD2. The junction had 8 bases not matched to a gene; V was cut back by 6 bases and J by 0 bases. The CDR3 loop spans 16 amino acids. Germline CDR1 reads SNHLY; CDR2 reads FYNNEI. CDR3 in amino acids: CASRRGSGGHQETQYF. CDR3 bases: TGTGCCAGCAGGAGGGGTAGCGGGGGCCACCAAGAGACCCAGTACTTC.

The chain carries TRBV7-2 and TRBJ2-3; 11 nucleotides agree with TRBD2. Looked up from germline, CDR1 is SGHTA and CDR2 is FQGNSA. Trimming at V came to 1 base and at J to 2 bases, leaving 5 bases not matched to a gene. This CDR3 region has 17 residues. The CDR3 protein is CASSLVPSGGLTDTQYF. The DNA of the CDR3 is TGTGCCAGCAGCTTAGTTCCTAGCGGGGGGCTCACAGATACGCAGTATTTT.

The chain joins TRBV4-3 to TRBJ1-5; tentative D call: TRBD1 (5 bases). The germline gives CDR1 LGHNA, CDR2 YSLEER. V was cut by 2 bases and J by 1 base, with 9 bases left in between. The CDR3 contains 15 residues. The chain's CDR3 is CASSQQGGSNQPQHF. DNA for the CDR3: TGCGCCAGCAGCCAACAGGGTGGGAGCAATCAGCCCCAGCATTTT.